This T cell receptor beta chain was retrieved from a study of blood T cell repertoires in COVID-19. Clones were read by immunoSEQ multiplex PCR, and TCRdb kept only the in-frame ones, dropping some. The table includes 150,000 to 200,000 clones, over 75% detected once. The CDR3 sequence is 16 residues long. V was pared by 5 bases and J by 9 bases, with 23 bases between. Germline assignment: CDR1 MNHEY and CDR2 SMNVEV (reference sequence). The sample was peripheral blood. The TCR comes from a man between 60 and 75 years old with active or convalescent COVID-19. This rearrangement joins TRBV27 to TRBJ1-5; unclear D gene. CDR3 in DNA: TGTGCCAGCAGTCCTGCGGGTCAGAGTGCGGCTTGGCCCCAGCATTTT. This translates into CASSPAGQSAAWPQHF.